This T cell receptor (beta chain) was found in a study of technical replicates of blood from a few donors. The CDR3 extends over 15 amino acids. Trimming left V 5 bases short and J 8 bases short, with 16 bases between. CDR1 and CDR2 from the germline V gene are PRHDT and FYEKMQ (reference sequence). The protocol was immunoSEQ multiplex PCR, while the TCRdb copy is restricted to in-frame clones and leaves out a portion. The sample yields tens of thousands of clones, 95% seen once. The gene calls are TRBV13 and TRBJ1-6, with D possibly matching TRBD1 (5 bases). The material sequenced was T cells isolated from PBMCs. The receptor was derived from a human donor in good health. The CDR3 DNA sequence: TGTGCCAGCAGCGCCACAACAGGACCCCATTCACCCCTCCACTTT. Translated: CASSATTGPHSPLHF.